This TCR beta chain appears in the sequencing data of a study of T cells in Graves' hyperthyroidism and ophthalmopathy. Across the study: Peripheral blood specimens were obtained at initial diagnosis, prior to any treatment.

CDR1 and CDR2 from the germline V gene are SGDLS and YYNGEE. The CDR3 length is 15 residues. Unmatched junction bases numbered 3, after V lost 0 bases and J lost 6 bases. This clonotype was seen only a few times. Patients with ophthalmopathy all had a Clinical Activity Score of at least 3, a NOSPECS grade of at least 4 and duration under 3 months. Used for diagnoses were clinical symptoms, serum thyroxine and TRAb, thyroid ultrasound and orbital computed tomography. Source material for PBMCs was less than 12 ml fresh peripheral blood. The CDR3 regions of TCR beta were amplified from RNA transcripts. HTBI primers were the set used in a first-round RT-PCR of the TCR CDR3. In TCRdb, the multiplex PCR reads were re-called with MiXCR into one record per CDR3 protein. The sample lists fewer than 650,000 distinct CDR3 sequences; approximately 15% were seen once.

The rearrangement uses TRBV9 and TRBJ2-1; 10 bases fit TRBD1. Sequencing was carried out using blood. The receptor was derived from a woman aged 18-29 years with Graves' ophthalmopathy. CDR3 residues: CASSVGTGGVNEQFF. CDR3 DNA sequence: TGTGCCAGCAGCGTAGGGACAGGGGGTGTCAATGAGCAGTTCTTC. Full variable domain (remainder filled in from reference TRBV9 and TRBJ2-1): DSGVTQTPKHLITATGQRVTLRCSPRSGDLSVYWYQQSLDQGLQFLIQYYNGEERAKGNILERFSAQQFPDLHSELNLSSLELGDSALYFCASSVGTGGVNEQFFGPGTRLTVL.